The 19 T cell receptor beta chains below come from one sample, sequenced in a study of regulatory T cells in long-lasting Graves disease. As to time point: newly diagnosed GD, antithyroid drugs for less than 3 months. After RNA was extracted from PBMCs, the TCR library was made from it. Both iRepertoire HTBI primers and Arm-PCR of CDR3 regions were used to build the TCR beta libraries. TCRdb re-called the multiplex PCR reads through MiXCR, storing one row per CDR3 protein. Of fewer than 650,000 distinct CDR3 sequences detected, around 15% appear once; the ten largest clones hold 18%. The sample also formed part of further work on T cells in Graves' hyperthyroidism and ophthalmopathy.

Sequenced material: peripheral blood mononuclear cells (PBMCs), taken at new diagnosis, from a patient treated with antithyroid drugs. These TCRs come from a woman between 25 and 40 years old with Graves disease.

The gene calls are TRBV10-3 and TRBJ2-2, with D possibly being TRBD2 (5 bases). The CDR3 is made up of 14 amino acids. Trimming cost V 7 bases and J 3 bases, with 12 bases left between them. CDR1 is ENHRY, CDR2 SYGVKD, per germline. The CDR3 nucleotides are TGTGCCATCAACCGCGGAGCGGACACCGGGGAGCTGTTTTTT. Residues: CAINRGADTGELFF.

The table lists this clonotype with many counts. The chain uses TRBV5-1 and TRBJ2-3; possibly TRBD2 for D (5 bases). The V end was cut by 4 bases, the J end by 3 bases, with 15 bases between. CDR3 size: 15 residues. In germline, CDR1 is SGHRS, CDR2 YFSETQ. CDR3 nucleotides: TGCGCCAGCAGCCTCCGGGGAAGGCAGACAGATACGCAGTATTTT. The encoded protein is CASSLRGRQTDTQYF. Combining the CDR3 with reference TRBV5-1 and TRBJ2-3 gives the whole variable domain KAGVTQTPRYLIKTRGQQVTLSCSPISGHRSVSWYQQTPGQGLQFLFEYFSETQRNKGNFPGRFSGRQFSNSRSEMNVSTLELGDSALYLCASSLRGRQTDTQYFGPGTRLTVL.

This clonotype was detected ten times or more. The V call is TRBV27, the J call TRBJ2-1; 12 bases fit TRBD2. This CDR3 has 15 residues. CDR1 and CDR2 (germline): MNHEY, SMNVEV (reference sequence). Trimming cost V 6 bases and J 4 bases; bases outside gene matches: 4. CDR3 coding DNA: TGTGCCAGCAGCTCAGGACTAGCGGGGTACAATGAGCAGTTCTTC. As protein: CASSSGLAGYNEQFF.

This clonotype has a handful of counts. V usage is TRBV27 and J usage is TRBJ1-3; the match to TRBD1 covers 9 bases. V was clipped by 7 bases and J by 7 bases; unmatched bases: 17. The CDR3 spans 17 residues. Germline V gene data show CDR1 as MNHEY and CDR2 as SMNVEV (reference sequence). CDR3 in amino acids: CASKSNGGTGSLNTIYF. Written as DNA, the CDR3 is TGTGCCAGCAAATCTAACGGGGGGACAGGGTCTTTGAACACCATATATTTT.

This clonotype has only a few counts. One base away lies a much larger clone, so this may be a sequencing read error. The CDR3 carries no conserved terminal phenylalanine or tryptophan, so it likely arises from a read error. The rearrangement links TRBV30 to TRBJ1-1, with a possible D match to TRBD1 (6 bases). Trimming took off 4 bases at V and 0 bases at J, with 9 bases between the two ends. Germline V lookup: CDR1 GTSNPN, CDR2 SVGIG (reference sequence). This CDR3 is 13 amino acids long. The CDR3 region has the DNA TGTGCCTGGATAGGACAGATGAACACTGAAGCTTTCCTT. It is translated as CAWIGQMNTEAFL.

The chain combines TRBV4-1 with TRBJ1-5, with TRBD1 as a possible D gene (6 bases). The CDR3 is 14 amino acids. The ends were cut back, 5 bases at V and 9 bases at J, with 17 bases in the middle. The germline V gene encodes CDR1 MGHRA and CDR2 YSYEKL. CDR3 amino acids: CASSYGVGGWPQHF. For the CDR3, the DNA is TGCGCCAGCAGCTACGGGGTAGGGGGGTGGCCCCAGCATTTT.

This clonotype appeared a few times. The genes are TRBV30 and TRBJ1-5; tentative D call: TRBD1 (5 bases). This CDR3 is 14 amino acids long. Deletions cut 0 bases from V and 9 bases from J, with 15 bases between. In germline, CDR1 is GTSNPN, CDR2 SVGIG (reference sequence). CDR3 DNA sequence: TGTGCCTGGAGTGTACGGCAGGGTTCGCGGCCCCAGCATTTT. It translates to CAWSVRQGSRPQHF.

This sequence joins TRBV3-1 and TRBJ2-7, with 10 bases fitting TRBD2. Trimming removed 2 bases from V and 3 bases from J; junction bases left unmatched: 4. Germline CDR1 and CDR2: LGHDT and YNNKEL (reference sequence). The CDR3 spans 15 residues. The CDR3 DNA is TGTGCCAGCAGCCAAATAGCGGGAGGTTTCTACGAGCAGTACTTC. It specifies CASSQIAGGFYEQYF.

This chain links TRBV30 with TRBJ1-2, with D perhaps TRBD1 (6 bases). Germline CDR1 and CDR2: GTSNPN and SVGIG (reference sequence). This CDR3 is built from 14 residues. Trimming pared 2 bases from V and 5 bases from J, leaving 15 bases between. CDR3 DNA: TGTGCCTGGAGTTCGAGGGGGGCTTTTTATGGCTACACCTTC. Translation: CAWSSRGAFYGYTF.

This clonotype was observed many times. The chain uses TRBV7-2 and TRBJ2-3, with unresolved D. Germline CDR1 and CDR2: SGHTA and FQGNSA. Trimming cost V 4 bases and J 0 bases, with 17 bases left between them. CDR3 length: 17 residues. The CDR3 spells CASSYTGSGVSTDTQYF. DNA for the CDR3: TGTGCCAGCAGCTACACCGGGTCTGGCGTTAGCACAGATACGCAGTATTTT.

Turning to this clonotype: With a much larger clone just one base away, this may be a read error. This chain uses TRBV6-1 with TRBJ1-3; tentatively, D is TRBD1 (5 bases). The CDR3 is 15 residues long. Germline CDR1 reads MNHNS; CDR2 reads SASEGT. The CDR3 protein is CASNLGDVSGNTMYF. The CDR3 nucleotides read TGTGCCAGCAACCTGGGGGACGTCTCTGGAAACACCATGTATTTT.

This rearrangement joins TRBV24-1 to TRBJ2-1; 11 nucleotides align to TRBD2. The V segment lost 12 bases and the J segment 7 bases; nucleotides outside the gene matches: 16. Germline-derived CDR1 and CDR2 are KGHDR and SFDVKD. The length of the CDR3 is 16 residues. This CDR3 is CAAIYSGRAIVNEQFF. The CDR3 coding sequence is TGTGCCGCCATTTATAGCGGGAGGGCCATAGTAAATGAGCAGTTCTTC.

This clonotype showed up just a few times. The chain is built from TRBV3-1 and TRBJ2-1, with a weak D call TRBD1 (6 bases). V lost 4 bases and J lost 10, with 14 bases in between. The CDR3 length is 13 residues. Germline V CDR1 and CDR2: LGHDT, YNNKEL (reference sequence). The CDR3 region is CASSLNRVGEQFF. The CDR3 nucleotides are TGTGCCAGCAGCCTTAACAGGGTCGGGGAGCAGTTCTTC.

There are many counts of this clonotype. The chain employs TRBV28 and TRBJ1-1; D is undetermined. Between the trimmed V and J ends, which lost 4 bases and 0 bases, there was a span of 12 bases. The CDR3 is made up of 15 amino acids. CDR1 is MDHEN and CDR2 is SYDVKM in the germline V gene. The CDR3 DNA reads TGTGCCAGCAGTTACCCCAGGCTTCTGAACACTGAAGCTTTCTTT. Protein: CASSYPRLLNTEAFF.

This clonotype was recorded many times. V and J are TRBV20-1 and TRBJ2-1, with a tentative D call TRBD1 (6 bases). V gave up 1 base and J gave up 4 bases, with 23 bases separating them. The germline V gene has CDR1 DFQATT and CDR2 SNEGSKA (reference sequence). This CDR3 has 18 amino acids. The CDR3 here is CSARVRGGRQGNYNEQFF. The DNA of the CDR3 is TGCAGTGCTAGAGTCAGGGGCGGGCGGCAGGGGAATTACAATGAGCAGTTCTTC.

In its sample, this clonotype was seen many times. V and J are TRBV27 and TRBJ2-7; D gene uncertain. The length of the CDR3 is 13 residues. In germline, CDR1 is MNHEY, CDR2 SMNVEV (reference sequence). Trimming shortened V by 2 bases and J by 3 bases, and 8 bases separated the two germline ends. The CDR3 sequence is CASSLAAYYEQYF. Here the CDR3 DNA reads TGTGCCAGCAGTTTAGCGGCCTACTACGAGCAGTACTTC.

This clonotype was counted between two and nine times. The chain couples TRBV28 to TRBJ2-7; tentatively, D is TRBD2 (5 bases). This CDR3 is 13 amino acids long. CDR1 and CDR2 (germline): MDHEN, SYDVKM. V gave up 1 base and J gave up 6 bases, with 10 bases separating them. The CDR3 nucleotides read TGTGCCAGCAGTTTATCCGGGGATCGCGAGCAGTACTTC. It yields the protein CASSLSGDREQYF.

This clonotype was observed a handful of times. The CDR3 sequence is CASKRWATGANVLTF. DNA of the CDR3: TGTGCCAGCAAACGGTGGGCGACTGGGGCCAACGTCCTGACTTTC. The J gene is TRBJ2-6, the V gene TRBV2; the D is unclear. Trimming took off 7 bases at V and 2 bases at J, with 12 bases between the two ends. Per the germline V gene, CDR1 is SNHLY and CDR2 is FYNNEI. There are 15 residues in the CDR3.

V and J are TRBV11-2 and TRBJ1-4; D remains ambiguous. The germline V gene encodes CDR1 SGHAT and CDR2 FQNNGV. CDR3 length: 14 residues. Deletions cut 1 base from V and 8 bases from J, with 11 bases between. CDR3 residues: CASSLGPNGEKLFF. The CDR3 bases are TGTGCCAGCAGCTTAGGTCCTAACGGGGAAAAACTGTTTTTT.